These 23 T cell receptor beta chains originate from one sample sequenced in a study of CD8 T cells in ankylosing spondylitis. TCRdb re-called the 5' RACE reads with MiXCR, one entry per CDR3 protein. The sample has roughly 150,000 distinct CDR3 sequences; around a third are singletons. Material for sequencing was synovial fluid, either unsorted or a sorted T cell fraction (not recorded which). These receptors were taken from a male donor with ankylosing spondylitis.

The chain has TRBV2 and TRBJ1-2, with D perhaps matching TRBD1 (6 bases). This CDR3 comprises 12 residues. The ends were cut back, 9 bases at V and 7 bases at J, with 15 bases in the middle. The V gene's germline CDR1 is SNHLY and CDR2 FYNNEI. The CDR3 bases are TGTGCCAGTTTACAGGGAGGAGGTGGCTACACCTTC. It yields the protein CASLQGGGGYTF.

The table lists this clonotype with many counts. V gene TRBV2 combines with J gene TRBJ2-1; 12 nucleotides match TRBD1. The ends lost 7 bases at V and 5 bases at J; junction bases unmatched: 3. CDR3 length: 14 amino acids. Germline V gene lookup returns CDR1 SNHLY and CDR2 FYNNEI. The CDR3 DNA is TGTGCCAGCATGTGGGACAGGGGGCACAATGAGCAGTTCTTC. Translated: CASMWDRGHNEQFF.

The V and J genes are TRBV11-1 and TRBJ2-4, with TRBD1 matching over 9 bases. The ends lost 0 bases at V and 7 bases at J; junction bases unmatched: 13. CDR1 SGHAT and CDR2 FQDESV come from the germline V gene (reference sequence). The CDR3 spans 18 residues. The CDR3: CASSLAPSGLDRGNIQYF. For the CDR3, the DNA is TGTGCCAGCAGCTTAGCGCCTTCGGGTTTAGACAGGGGGAACATTCAGTACTTC.

This rearrangement joins TRBV5-1 to TRBJ2-1; D unclear. CDR1 is SGHRS and CDR2 is YFSETQ in the germline V gene. V was pared by 5 bases and J by 0 bases, with 6 bases between. The CDR3 loop spans 13 amino acids. CDR3: CASSEASYNEQFF. The CDR3 DNA follows: TGCGCCAGCAGTGAGGCCTCCTACAATGAGCAGTTCTTC. The variable domain in full, with the rest retrieved from reference TRBV5-1 and TRBJ2-1, is KAGVTQTPRYLIKTRGQQVTLSCSPISGHRSVSWYQQTPGQGLQFLFEYFSETQRNKGNFPGRFSGRQFSNSRSEMNVSTLELGDSALYLCASSEASYNEQFFGPGTRLTVL.

Written as DNA, the CDR3 is TGTGCCAGCAGCCCCCGGGGGACTAGCGGGGTCAACGGGGAGCTGTTTTTT. It specifies CASSPRGTSGVNGELFF. The gene calls are TRBV9 and TRBJ2-2, with 13 bases fitting TRBD2. Germline V gives CDR1 SGDLS, CDR2 YYNGEE. With 4 bases clipped from V and 7 bases from J, the junction kept 10 bases outside the gene matches. The CDR3 consists of 17 residues.

This clonotype occurred a few times. The chain has TRBV30 and TRBJ1-4; D is unresolved. CDR1 GTSNPN and CDR2 SVGIG come from the germline V gene (reference sequence). This CDR3 comprises 14 residues. V lost 1 base and J lost 0, with 6 bases in between. CDR3 sequence reads: CAWSGTTTNEKLFF. The CDR3 bases are TGTGCCTGGAGTGGGACGACAACTAATGAAAAACTGTTTTTT.

This clonotype was found a few times. The chain has TRBV7-2 and TRBJ1-3; D gene uncertain. The CDR3 length is 16 residues. Germline V gene sequence: CDR1 SGHTA, CDR2 FQGNSA. V dropped 2 bases and J dropped 0 bases, with 11 bases sitting between them. Here the CDR3 reads CASSLRGSTSGNTIYF. The DNA for the CDR3 is TGTGCCAGCAGCTTACGTGGGTCTACCTCTGGAAACACCATATATTTT.

This clonotype occurred many times. The chain is built from TRBV20-1 and TRBJ2-5, with unresolved D. Germline CDR1 is DFQATT and CDR2 is SNEGSKA (reference sequence). The CDR3 has 13 amino acids. V gave up 4 bases and J gave up 1 base, with 10 bases separating them. CDR3 protein: CSAKKGFQETQYF. In DNA, the CDR3 is TGCAGTGCTAAGAAAGGCTTCCAAGAGACCCAGTACTTC.

This clonotype has a count of ten or more. J is TRBJ2-3 and V is TRBV10-3; 8 nucleotides agree with TRBD2. The germline V gene has CDR1 ENHRY and CDR2 SYGVKD. This CDR3 spans 14 amino acids. V dropped 6 bases and J dropped 6; count of bases not matched to a gene: 8. In DNA, the CDR3 is TGTGCCATCAGGGCGGGGCGGGAGGCCGATACGCAGTATTTT. It is translated as CAIRAGREADTQYF.

The table lists this clonotype with many counts. The chain uses TRBV7-2 and TRBJ2-1; D is unclear. V lost 0 bases, J lost 5 bases, and 8 bases lay in between. CDR1 SGHTA and CDR2 FQGNSA come from the germline V gene. The CDR3 runs to 14 residues. For the CDR3, the DNA is TGTGCCAGCAGCTTAGCGCCCTGGAACAATGAGCAGTTCTTC. It yields the protein CASSLAPWNNEQFF.

The chain has TRBV11-2 and TRBJ2-1; 7 bases map to TRBD1. The CDR3 is 14 amino acids. The trim removed 5 bases at V and 4 bases at J, leaving 5 bases unmatched. The germline V gene has CDR1 SGHAT and CDR2 FQNNGV. The CDR3 spells CASSPRTGYNEQFF. CDR3 DNA: TGTGCCAGCAGCCCCCGGACAGGATACAATGAGCAGTTCTTC.

This clonotype was counted between two and nine times. The chain uses TRBV7-2 and TRBJ1-2, with D perhaps TRBD1 (5 bases). The CDR3 runs 16 residues. V lost 4 bases and J 8 bases, leaving 23 bases between the germline ends. Germline CDR1 SGHTA, CDR2 FQGNSA. CDR3 coding DNA: TGTGCCAGCAGCTCCTATATGGGGGTTGGTTTGGGCGGCTACACCTTC. It encodes CASSSYMGVGLGGYTF. Supplemented by reference TRBV7-2 and TRBJ1-2, the full variable domain reads GAGVSQSPSNKVTEKGKDVELRCDPISGHTALYWYRQSLGQGLEFLIYFQGNSAPDKSGLPSDRFSAERTGGSVSTLTIQRTQQEDSAVYLCASSSYMGVGLGGYTFGSGTRLTVV.

This chain links TRBV5-1 with TRBJ2-1; D unresolved. Germline assignment: CDR1 SGHRS and CDR2 YFSETQ. The CDR3 sequence is 15 residues long. V was cut by 1 base and J by 0 bases, with 8 bases left in between. The CDR3 DNA sequence: TGCGCCAGCAGCTTGATACTTTCCTCCTACAATGAGCAGTTCTTC. It translates to CASSLILSSYNEQFF.

This clonotype was detected a few times. This chain joins TRBV20-1 and TRBJ1-5, with D perhaps matching TRBD1 (6 bases). The CDR3 consists of 15 residues. The germline V gene encodes CDR1 DFQATT and CDR2 SNEGSKA (reference sequence). V was clipped by 3 bases and J by 2 bases, with 14 bases between them. The CDR3 DNA reads TGCAGTGCTAGGGGGGCGGACTTCGGCAATCAGCCCCAGCATTTT. Translating gives CSARGADFGNQPQHF.

This clonotype occurred many times. This rearrangement joins TRBV6-2 or TRBV6-3 to TRBJ1-1; D not resolved. The length of the CDR3 is 14 residues. Germline V gives CDR1 MNHEY, CDR2 SVGEGT. Trimming pared 2 bases from V and 4 bases from J, leaving 11 bases between. The CDR3 reads CASSYVGLGTEAFF. In nucleotides, the CDR3 is TGTGCCAGCAGTTACGTGGGGTTGGGCACTGAAGCTTTCTTT.

This clonotype was observed a handful of times. V gene TRBV5-1 combines with J gene TRBJ1-4; TRBD1 is a possible D gene (5 bases). Trimming took off 3 bases at V and 8 bases at J, with 17 bases between the two ends. Germline CDR1 is SGHRS and CDR2 is YFSETQ. This CDR3 spans 15 amino acids. CDR3 DNA sequence: TGCGCCAGCAGCTCTACCGGGACTATAGGGGAAAAACTGTTTTTT. Translating it yields CASSSTGTIGEKLFF.

V gene TRBV6-1 combines with J gene TRBJ2-5; 11 bases are a match to TRBD2. The CDR3 is 15 residues long. CDR1 and CDR2 (germline): MNHNS, SASEGT. The V and J ends lost 6 bases and 5 bases, in that order; junction bases with no gene match: 8. The CDR3 reads CASSQTSGVGETQYF. Here the CDR3 DNA reads TGTGCCAGCAGCCAGACTAGCGGGGTGGGGGAGACCCAGTACTTC.

This chain joins TRBV10-3 and TRBJ2-7; 7 nucleotides align to TRBD2. The junction had 8 bases not matched to a gene; V was cut back by 3 bases and J by 3 bases. CDR1 is ENHRY and CDR2 is SYGVKD in the germline V gene. This CDR3 spans 15 amino acids. The CDR3 DNA is TGTGCCATCAGTGATCTGGGGCTAGCGGTCTACGAGCAGTACTTC. Amino acid sequence: CAISDLGLAVYEQYF.

This clonotype was picked up a small number of times. The rearrangement uses TRBV2 and TRBJ2-2, with D hard to call. CDR1 SNHLY and CDR2 FYNNEI come from the germline V gene. This CDR3 region has 14 residues. V lost 6 bases, J lost 1 base, and 9 bases lay in between. The CDR3 DNA reads as TGTGCCAGCAGCGCCGCAGGGAACACCGGGGAGCTGTTTTTT. It codes for CASSAAGNTGELFF.

The chain links TRBV6-1 to TRBJ1-4, with 7 bases fitting TRBD1. This CDR3 is 15 amino acids long. V dropped 6 bases and J dropped 5; count of bases not matched to a gene: 9. Germline lookup yields CDR1 MNHNS and CDR2 SASEGT. CDR3 residues: CASRLPGQYNEKLFF. The CDR3 region has the DNA TGTGCCAGCAGGCTTCCGGGACAGTACAATGAAAAACTGTTTTTT.

The J gene is TRBJ1-2, the V gene TRBV15, with D unclear. The germline CDR1 and CDR2 sequences are LNHNV and YYDKDF (reference sequence). The V end lost 1 base, the J end lost 8 bases, and 20 bases lay between the germline ends. The CDR3 contains 16 residues. CDR3 protein: CATSRGFRLSSEGYTF. The CDR3 DNA is TGTGCCACCAGCAGAGGGTTCCGGTTATCCTCGGAGGGCTACACCTTC.

The chain links TRBV20-1 to TRBJ1-4, with D perhaps TRBD1 (6 bases). The CDR3 runs to 14 residues. Germline CDR1 is DFQATT and CDR2 is SNEGSKA (reference sequence). Trimming shortened V by 5 bases and J by 8 bases, and 18 bases separated the two germline ends. The CDR3 sequence: CSALSHRADEKLFF. CDR3 nucleotides: TGCAGTGCTTTAAGCCACAGGGCAGACGAAAAACTGTTTTTT.

V and J are TRBV13 and TRBJ2-3; no firm D call. CDR1 and CDR2 (germline): PRHDT, FYEKMQ (reference sequence). The CDR3 has 11 residues. V gave up 3 bases and J gave up 6 bases, with 4 bases separating them. CDR3 in amino acids: CASSLWDTQYF. In DNA, the CDR3 is TGTGCCAGCAGCTTGTGGGATACGCAGTATTTT.